Listed here are 13 T cell receptor beta chains from one sample, sequenced in a study of cytomegalovirus exposure and HLA in healthy donors. The PCR was carried out with 60 Vbeta primers and 13 Jbeta primers. TCRdb's table, derived via immunoSEQ multiplex PCR, lists solely in-frame clones and lacks some. The sample carries 90,000 to 120,000 clones, about 9.4% recorded once. Specimen: PBMCs. The receptors were gathered from a man aged 40-49 years in good health and CMV-seropositive.

This clone was seen only a few times. The V call is TRBV10-3, the J call TRBJ1-5, with 12 bases lining up with TRBD1. CDR1 ENHRY and CDR2 SYGVKD come from the germline V gene. The J segment lost 4 bases and the V segment lost 6 bases, leaving 13 bases of the junction unmatched. The CDR3 is 18 residues long. The DNA for the CDR3 is TGTGCCATCAGGGACCCGGGACAGGGGGCGCTGGGAAATCAGCCCCAGCATTTT. Its translation is CAIRDPGQGALGNQPQHF.

This clone has a handful of counts. The germline gene is not matched at one end of the junction; a read error may be the cause. The V gene is TRBV7-7, the J gene TRBJ2-2; 9 bases map to TRBD2. CDR1 and CDR2 (germline): SSHAT, FNYEAQ (reference sequence). CDR3 length: 17 amino acids. The CDR3 DNA sequence: TGTGCTAGCAGCTTTGCGAATAGCGGGAGATTCACCGGGGAGCTGTTTTTT. Its translation: CASSFANSGRFTGELFF.

The chain is built from TRBV5-6 and TRBJ1-3; the D is unclear. Between the trimmed V and J ends, which lost 3 bases and 5 bases, there was a span of 18 bases. The CDR3 covers 16 residues. CDR1 and CDR2 from the germline V gene are SGHDT and YYEEEE. The CDR3 sequence: CASSWTAGKRRNTIYF. The CDR3 DNA follows: TGTGCCAGCAGCTGGACGGCGGGGAAGAGGAGAAACACCATATATTTT.

The rearrangement uses TRBV18 and TRBJ2-1; TRBD2 is a possible D gene (6 bases). V lost 3 bases and J lost 8, with 11 bases in between. CDR1 is KGHSH and CDR2 is LQKENI in the germline V gene. The CDR3 is made up of 13 amino acids. CDR3 sequence (DNA): TGTGCCAGCTCACCGACTAGTCACGATGAGCAGTTCTTC. This translates into CASSPTSHDEQFF. Looking up the rest from reference TRBV18 and TRBJ2-1 gives the full variable domain: NAGVMQNPRHLVRRRGQEARLRCSPMKGHSHVYWYRQLPEEGLKFMVYLQKENIIDESGMPKERFSAEFPKEGPSILRIQQVVRGDSAAYFCASSPTSHDEQFFGPGTRLTVL.

The genes are TRBV29-1 and TRBJ1-1, with TRBD1 identical over 9 bases. The junction had 6 bases not matched to a gene; V was cut back by 5 bases and J by 5 bases. CDR3 length: 13 amino acids. Germline values: CDR1 SQVTM, CDR2 ANQGSEA. CDR3 region: CSVLTGGWTEAFF. For the CDR3, the DNA is TGCAGCGTTCTGACAGGGGGTTGGACTGAAGCTTTCTTT.

This clone was counted between two and nine times. The chain combines TRBV10-3 with TRBJ2-7; tentatively, D is TRBD2 (6 bases). This CDR3 is built from 13 residues. Germline lookup yields CDR1 ENHRY and CDR2 SYGVKD. Trimming removed 4 bases from V and 3 bases from J, with 10 bases in between. CDR3 sequence: CAISGEDNYEQYF. The CDR3 bases are TGTGCCATCAGTGGGGAGGATAACTACGAGCAGTACTTC.

This clone was counted only a few times. This chain joins TRBV13 and TRBJ2-1; 15 bases are a match to TRBD2. This CDR3 comprises 15 residues. Germline V lookup: CDR1 PRHDT, CDR2 FYEKMQ (reference sequence). The ends lost 7 bases at V and 7 bases at J; junction bases unmatched: 5. The DNA of the CDR3 is TGTGCCAGCACCGGACTAGCGGGAGGGCGTAATGAGCAGTTCTTC. The encoded protein is CASTGLAGGRNEQFF.

The V gene is TRBV18, the J gene TRBJ2-7; D not resolved. V lost 3 bases and J lost 6, with 12 bases in between. This CDR3 region has 13 residues. Germline V gene data show CDR1 as KGHSH and CDR2 as LQKENI. The CDR3 loop is CASSPGSPGEQYF. CDR3 DNA sequence: TGTGCCAGCTCACCGGGCTCTCCTGGCGAGCAGTACTTC.

This clone was seen a handful of times. The CDR3 DNA reads as TGCAGCGCCGGTCGCGGTGGTATGGGCTCCTACAATGAGCAGTTCTTC. Its protein is CSAGRGGMGSYNEQFF. The V call is TRBV29-1, the J call TRBJ2-1; D is unclear. Trimming removed 7 bases from V and 0 bases from J, with 19 bases in between. The length of the CDR3 is 16 residues. Germline V gene data show CDR1 as SQVTM and CDR2 as ANQGSEA.

This clone was detected a few times. The chain employs TRBV28 and TRBJ2-3, with D possibly being TRBD2 (6 bases). Germline CDR1 reads MDHEN; CDR2 reads SYDVKM. CDR3 length equals 12 residues. Deletions cut 8 bases from V and 5 bases from J, with 11 bases between. Here the CDR3 DNA reads TGTGCCAGCTCGGAGGGCCGAGATACGCAGTATTTT. Translating it yields CASSEGRDTQYF.

The chain has TRBV10-1 and TRBJ1-4; D not resolved. This CDR3 is 14 amino acids long. The germline CDR1 and CDR2 sequences are WNHNN and SYGVQD (reference sequence). The V end lost 2 bases, the J end lost 2 bases, and 6 bases lay between the germline ends. The CDR3 DNA sequence: TGCGCCAGCAGTGAGCACGGGACTAATGAAAAACTGTTTTTT. It yields the protein CASSEHGTNEKLFF.

The chain recombines TRBV7-8 with TRBJ2-3; TRBD2 matches 13 bases. The length of the CDR3 is 20 residues. Germline V CDR1 and CDR2: SGHVS, FQNEAQ. Unmatched junction bases numbered 11, after V lost 0 bases and J lost 2 bases. Here the CDR3 reads CASSLAQLAGGLGSTDTQYF. Written as DNA, the CDR3 is TGTGCCAGCAGCTTAGCGCAACTAGCGGGAGGGCTGGGGTCCACAGATACGCAGTATTTT.

The chain has TRBV9 and TRBJ2-2; 9 nucleotides align to TRBD1. The CDR3 length is 17 residues. In germline, CDR1 is SGDLS, CDR2 YYNGEE. Trimming cost V 4 bases and J 6 bases; bases outside gene matches: 13. CDR3 residues: CASSYSPGTGKAGELFF. As DNA, the CDR3 is TGTGCCAGCAGCTACTCCCCCGGGACAGGGAAGGCCGGGGAGCTGTTTTTT.